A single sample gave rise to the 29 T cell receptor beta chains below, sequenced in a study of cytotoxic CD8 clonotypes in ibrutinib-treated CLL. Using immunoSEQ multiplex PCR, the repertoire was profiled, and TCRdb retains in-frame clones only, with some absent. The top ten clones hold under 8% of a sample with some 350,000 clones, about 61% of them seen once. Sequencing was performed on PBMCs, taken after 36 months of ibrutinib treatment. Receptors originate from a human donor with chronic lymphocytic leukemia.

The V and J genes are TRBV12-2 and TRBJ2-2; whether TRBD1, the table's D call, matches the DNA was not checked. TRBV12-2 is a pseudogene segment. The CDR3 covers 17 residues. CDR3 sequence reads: CASRLADRQGHTGELFF. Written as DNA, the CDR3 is TGTGCAAGTCGCTTAGCTGATCGGCAGGGGCACACCGGGGAGCTGTTTTTT.

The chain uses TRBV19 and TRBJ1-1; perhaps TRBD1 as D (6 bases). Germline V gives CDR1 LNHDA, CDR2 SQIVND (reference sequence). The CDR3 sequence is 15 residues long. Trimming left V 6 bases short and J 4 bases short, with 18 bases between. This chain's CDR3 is CASRLSGGRGTEAFF. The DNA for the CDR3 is TGTGCCAGTAGATTGTCGGGGGGCAGAGGCACTGAAGCTTTCTTT.

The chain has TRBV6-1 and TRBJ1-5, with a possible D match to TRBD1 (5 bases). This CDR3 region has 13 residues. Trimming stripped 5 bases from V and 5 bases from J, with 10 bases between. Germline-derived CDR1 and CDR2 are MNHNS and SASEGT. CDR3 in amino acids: CASSPRQYQPQHF. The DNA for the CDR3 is TGTGCCAGCAGTCCCCGACAGTATCAGCCCCAGCATTTT.

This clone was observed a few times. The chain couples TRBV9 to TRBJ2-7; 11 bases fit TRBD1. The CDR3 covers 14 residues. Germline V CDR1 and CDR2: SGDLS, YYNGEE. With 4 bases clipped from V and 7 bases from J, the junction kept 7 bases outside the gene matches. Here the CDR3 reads CASSPGTGGVEQYF. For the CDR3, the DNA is TGTGCCAGCAGCCCAGGGACAGGGGGAGTAGAGCAGTACTTC. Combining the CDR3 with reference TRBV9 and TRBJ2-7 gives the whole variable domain DSGVTQTPKHLITATGQRVTLRCSPRSGDLSVYWYQQSLDQGLQFLIQYYNGEERAKGNILERFSAQQFPDLHSELNLSSLELGDSALYFCASSPGTGGVEQYFGPGTRLTVT.

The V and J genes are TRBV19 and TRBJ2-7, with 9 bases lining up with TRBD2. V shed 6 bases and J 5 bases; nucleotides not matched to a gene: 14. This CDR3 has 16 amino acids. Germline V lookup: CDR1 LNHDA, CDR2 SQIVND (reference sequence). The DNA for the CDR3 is TGTGCCAGTAGCAAAACCATGGGGCGGGAGGGCCACGAGCAGTACTTC. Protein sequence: CASSKTMGREGHEQYF.

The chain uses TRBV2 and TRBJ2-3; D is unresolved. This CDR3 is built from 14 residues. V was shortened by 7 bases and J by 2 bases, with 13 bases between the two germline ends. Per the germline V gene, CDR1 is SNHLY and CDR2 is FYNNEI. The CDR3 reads CASKATELTDTQYF. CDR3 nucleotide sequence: TGTGCCAGCAAGGCAACGGAACTCACAGATACGCAGTATTTT.

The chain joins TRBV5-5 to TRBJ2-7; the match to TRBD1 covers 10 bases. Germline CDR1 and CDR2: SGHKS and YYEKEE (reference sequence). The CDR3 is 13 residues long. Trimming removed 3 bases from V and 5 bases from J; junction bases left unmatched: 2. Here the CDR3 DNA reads TGTGCCAGCAGCTGGACAGGGGGGAACGAGCAGTACTTC. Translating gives CASSWTGGNEQYF. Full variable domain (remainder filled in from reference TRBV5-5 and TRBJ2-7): DAGVTQSPTHLIKTRGQQVTLRCSPISGHKSVSWYQQVLGQGPQFIFQYYEKEERGRGNFPDRFSARQFPNYSSELNVNALLLGDSALYLCASSWTGGNEQYFGPGTRLTVT.

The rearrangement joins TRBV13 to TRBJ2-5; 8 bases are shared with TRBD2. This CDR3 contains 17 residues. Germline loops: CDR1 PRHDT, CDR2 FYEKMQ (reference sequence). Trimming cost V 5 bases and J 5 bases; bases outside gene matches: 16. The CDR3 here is CASSPGGGRGFGETQYF. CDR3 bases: TGTGCCAGCAGCCCCGGGGGGGGGCGCGGTTTTGGGGAGACCCAGTACTTC.

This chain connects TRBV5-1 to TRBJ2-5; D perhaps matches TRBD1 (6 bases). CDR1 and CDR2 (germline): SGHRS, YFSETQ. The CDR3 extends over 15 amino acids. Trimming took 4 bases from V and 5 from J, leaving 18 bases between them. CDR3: CASSHRDNEVETQYF. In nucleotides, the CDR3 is TGCGCCAGCAGCCATCGGGACAACGAGGTGGAGACCCAGTACTTC. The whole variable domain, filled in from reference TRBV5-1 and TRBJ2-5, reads KAGVTQTPRYLIKTRGQQVTLSCSPISGHRSVSWYQQTPGQGLQFLFEYFSETQRNKGNFPGRFSGRQFSNSRSEMNVSTLELGDSALYLCASSHRDNEVETQYFGPGTRLLVL.

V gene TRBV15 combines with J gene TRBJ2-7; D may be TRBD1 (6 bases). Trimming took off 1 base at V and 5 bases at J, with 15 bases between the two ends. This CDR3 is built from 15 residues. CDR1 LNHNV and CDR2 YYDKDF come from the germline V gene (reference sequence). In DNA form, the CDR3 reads TGTGCCACCAGCAGAGGAGGGGGTAATCTCGACGAGCAGTACTTC. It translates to CATSRGGGNLDEQYF. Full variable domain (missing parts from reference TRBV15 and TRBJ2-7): DAMVIQNPRYQVTQFGKPVTLSCSQTLNHNVMYWYQQKSSQAPKLLFHYYDKDFNNEADTPDNFQSRRPNTSFCFLDIRSPGLGDTAMYLCATSRGGGNLDEQYFGPGTRLTVT.

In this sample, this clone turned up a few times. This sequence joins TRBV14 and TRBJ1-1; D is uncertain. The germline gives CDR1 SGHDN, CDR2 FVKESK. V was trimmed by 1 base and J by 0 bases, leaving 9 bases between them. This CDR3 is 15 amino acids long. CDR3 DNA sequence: TGTGCCAGCAGCCAAGTCGCGTTCATGAACACTGAAGCTTTCTTT. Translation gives CASSQVAFMNTEAFF.

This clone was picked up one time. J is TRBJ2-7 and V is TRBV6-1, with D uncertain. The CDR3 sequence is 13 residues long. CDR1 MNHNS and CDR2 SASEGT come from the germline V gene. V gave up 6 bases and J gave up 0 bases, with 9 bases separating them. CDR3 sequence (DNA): TGTGCCAGCAGGGCCTCGAGCTCCTACGAGCAGTACTTC. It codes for CASRASSSYEQYF.

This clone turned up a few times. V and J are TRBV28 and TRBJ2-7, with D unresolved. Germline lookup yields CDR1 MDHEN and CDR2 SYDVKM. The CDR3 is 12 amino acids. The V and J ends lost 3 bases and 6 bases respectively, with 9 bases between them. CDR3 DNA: TGTGCCAGCAGTTTGTGGGGTGTCGAGCAGTACTTC. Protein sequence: CASSLWGVEQYF.

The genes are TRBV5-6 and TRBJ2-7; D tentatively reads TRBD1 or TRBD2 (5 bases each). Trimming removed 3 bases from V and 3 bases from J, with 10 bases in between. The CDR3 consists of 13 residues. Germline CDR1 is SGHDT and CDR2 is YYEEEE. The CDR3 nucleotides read TGTGCCAGCAGCTACGGGACGGGCTACGAGCAGTACTTC. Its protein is CASSYGTGYEQYF.

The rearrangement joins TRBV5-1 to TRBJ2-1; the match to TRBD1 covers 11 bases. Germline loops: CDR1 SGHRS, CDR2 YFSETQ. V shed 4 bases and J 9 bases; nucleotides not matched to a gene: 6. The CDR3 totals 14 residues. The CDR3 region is CASSVDRGLGEQFF. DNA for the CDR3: TGCGCCAGCAGCGTGGACAGGGGGCTGGGTGAGCAGTTCTTC.

In DNA, the CDR3 is TGTGCCAGCAGCTTAGATCGGGGTACTGGGGCCAACGTCCTGACTTTC. Translating gives CASSLDRGTGANVLTF. The rearrangement links TRBV11-2 to TRBJ2-6, with D possibly being TRBD2 (5 bases). Per the germline V gene, CDR1 is SGHAT and CDR2 is FQNNGV. The CDR3 runs 16 residues. V shed 0 bases and J shed 2 bases, with 8 bases lying between them.

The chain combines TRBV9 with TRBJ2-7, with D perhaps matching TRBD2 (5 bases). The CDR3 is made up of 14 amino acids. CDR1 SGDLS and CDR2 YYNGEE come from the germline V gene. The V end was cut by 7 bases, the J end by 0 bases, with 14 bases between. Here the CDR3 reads CASSRGPNSYEQYF. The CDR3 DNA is TGTGCCAGCTCCCGCGGGCCAAACTCCTACGAGCAGTACTTC.

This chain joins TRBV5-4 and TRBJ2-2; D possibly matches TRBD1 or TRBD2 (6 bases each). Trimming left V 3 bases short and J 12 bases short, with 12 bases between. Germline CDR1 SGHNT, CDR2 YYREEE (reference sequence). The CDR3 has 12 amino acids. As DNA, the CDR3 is TGTGCCAGCAGCTGGGGGGCCCGGCAGCTGTTTTTT. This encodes CASSWGARQLFF.

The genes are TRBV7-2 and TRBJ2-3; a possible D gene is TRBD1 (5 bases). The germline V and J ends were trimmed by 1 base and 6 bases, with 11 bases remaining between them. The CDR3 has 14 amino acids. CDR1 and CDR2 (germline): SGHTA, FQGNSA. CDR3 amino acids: CASSLDWGRDTQYF. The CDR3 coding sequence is TGTGCCAGCAGCTTAGATTGGGGCAGGGATACGCAGTATTTT.

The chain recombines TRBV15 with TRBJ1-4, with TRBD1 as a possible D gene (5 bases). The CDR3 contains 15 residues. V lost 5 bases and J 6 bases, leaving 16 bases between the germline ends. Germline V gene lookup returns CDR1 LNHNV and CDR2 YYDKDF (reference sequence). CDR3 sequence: CATSRGWTRDEKLFF. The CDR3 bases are TGTGCCACCAGCCGGGGCTGGACACGCGATGAAAAACTGTTTTTT. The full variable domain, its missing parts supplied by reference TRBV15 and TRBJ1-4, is DAMVIQNPRYQVTQFGKPVTLSCSQTLNHNVMYWYQQKSSQAPKLLFHYYDKDFNNEADTPDNFQSRRPNTSFCFLDIRSPGLGDTAMYLCATSRGWTRDEKLFFGSGTQLSVL.

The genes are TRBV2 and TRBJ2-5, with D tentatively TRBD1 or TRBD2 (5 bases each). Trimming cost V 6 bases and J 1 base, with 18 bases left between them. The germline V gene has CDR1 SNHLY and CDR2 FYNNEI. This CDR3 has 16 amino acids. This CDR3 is CASRHPGPIPQETQYF. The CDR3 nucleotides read TGTGCCAGCAGACACCCGGGGCCGATCCCCCAAGAGACCCAGTACTTC. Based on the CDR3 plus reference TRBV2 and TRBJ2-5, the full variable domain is EPEVTQTPSHQVTQMGQEVILRCVPISNHLYFYWYRQILGQKVEFLVSFYNNEISEKSEIFDDQFSVERPDGSNFTLKIRSTKLEDSAMYFCASRHPGPIPQETQYFGPGTRLLVL.

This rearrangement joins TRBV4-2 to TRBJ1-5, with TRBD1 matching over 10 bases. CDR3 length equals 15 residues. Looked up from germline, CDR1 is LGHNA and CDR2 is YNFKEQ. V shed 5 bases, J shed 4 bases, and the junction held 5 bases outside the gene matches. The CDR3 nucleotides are TGTGCCAGCAGCTATGACAGGGGGCCAAATCAGCCCCAGCATTTT. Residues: CASSYDRGPNQPQHF.

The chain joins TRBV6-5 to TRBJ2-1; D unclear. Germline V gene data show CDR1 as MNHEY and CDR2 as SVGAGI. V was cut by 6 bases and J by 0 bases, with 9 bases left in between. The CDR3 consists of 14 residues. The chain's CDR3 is CASSPSGSYNEQFF. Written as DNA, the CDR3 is TGTGCCAGCAGCCCCTCGGGCTCCTACAATGAGCAGTTCTTC.

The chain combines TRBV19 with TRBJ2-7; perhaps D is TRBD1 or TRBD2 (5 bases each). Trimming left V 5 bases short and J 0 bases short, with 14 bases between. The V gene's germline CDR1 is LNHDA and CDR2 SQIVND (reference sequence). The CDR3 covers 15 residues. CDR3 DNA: TGTGCCAGTAGTCACGGGACGGCAAGCTCCTACGAGCAGTACTTC. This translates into CASSHGTASSYEQYF.

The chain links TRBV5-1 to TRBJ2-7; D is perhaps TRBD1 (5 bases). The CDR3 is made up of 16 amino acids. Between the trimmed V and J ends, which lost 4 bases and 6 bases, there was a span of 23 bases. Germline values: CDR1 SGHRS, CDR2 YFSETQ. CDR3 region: CASSLLTYYDRSEQYF. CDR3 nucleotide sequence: TGCGCCAGCAGCCTCTTGACTTACTACGACAGATCCGAGCAGTACTTC.

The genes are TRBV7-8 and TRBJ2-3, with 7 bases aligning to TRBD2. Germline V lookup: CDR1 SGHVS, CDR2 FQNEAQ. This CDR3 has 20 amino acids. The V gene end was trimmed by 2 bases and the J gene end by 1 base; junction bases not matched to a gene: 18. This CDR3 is CASSLLLAAGLLPRTDTQYF. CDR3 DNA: TGTGCCAGCAGCTTACTCCTTGCAGCGGGGTTATTACCTCGCACAGATACGCAGTATTTT.

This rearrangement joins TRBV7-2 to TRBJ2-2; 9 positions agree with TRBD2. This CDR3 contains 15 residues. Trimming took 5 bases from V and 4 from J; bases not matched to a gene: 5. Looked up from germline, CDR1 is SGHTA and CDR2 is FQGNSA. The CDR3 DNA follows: TGTGCCAGCAGCCCGAGACTAGCGGCCACCGGGGAGCTGTTTTTT. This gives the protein CASSPRLAATGELFF.

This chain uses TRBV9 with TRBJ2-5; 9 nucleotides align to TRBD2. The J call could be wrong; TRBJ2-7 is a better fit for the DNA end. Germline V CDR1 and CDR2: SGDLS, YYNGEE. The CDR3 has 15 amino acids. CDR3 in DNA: TGTGCCAGCAGCGTAGGAACTAGCGGGTCCTACGAGCAGTACTTC. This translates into CASSVGTSGSYEQYF.

CDR3 coding DNA: TGTGCCAGCAGCTTAGTCACAGGGGGCGCAGGGACCCAGTACTTC. This sequence encodes CASSLVTGGAGTQYF. J is TRBJ2-5 and V is TRBV11-3, with TRBD1 identical over 9 bases. The germline CDR1 and CDR2 sequences are SGHNT and YENEEA. With V trimmed by 1 base and J by 7 bases, 7 bases remained unmatched. This CDR3 has 15 residues.